Below are 30 T cell receptor beta chains sequenced from a single sample in a study of T cell changes during pregnancy in multiple sclerosis. Clones were sequenced by immunoSEQ multiplex PCR, and TCRdb holds only the in-frame ones, with some missing. The sample has about 67,000 clones, about 90% seen once. This sample comprised peripheral blood, obtained in the first trimester of pregnancy. The receptors shown here come from a female donor with multiple sclerosis, enrolled in a pregnancy study.

This clone was counted a few times. The chain has TRBV5-6 and TRBJ1-5, with TRBD1 matching over 8 bases. Trimming at V came to 3 bases and at J to 1 base, leaving 3 bases not matched to a gene. The CDR3 is 15 amino acids. The germline V gene has CDR1 SGHDT and CDR2 YYEEEE. The CDR3 DNA sequence: TGTGCCAGCAGCTCAGGGGGCTGGAGCAATCAGCCCCAGCATTTT. Translation gives CASSSGGWSNQPQHF. Drawing the rest from reference TRBV5-6 and TRBJ1-5, the complete variable domain is DAGVTQSPTHLIKTRGQQVTLRCSPKSGHDTVSWYQQALGQGPQFIFQYYEEEERQRGNFPDRFSGHQFPNYSSELNVNALLLGDSALYLCASSSGGWSNQPQHFGDGTRLSIL.

V usage is TRBV7-8 and J usage is TRBJ2-5, with D possibly being TRBD2 (7 bases). The CDR3 loop spans 15 amino acids. Trimming removed 5 bases at V and 4 bases at J, with 17 bases between. CDR1 and CDR2 (germline): SGHVS, FQNEAQ. DNA of the CDR3: TGTGCCAGCAGCCCGGGGGGCGCCCTCCTAGAGACCCAGTACTTC. Protein sequence: CASSPGGALLETQYF. Full variable domain (rest looked up from reference TRBV7-8 and TRBJ2-5): GAGVSQSPRYKVAKRGQDVALRCDPISGHVSLFWYQQALGQGPEFLTYFQNEAQLDKSGLPSDRFFAERPEGSVSTLKIQRTQQEDSAVYLCASSPGGALLETQYFGPGTRLLVL.

The rearrangement uses TRBV19 and TRBJ2-1, with 10 bases that match TRBD1. The J segment lost 2 bases and the V segment lost 5 bases, leaving 3 bases of the junction unmatched. Germline V gene data show CDR1 as LNHDA and CDR2 as SQIVND (reference sequence). CDR3 length equals 15 residues. CDR3 nucleotide sequence: TGTGCCAGTAGTGTCGGACAGGGGGCCTACAATGAGCAGTTCTTC. Its translation: CASSVGQGAYNEQFF. The full variable domain, with the rest looked up from reference TRBV19 and TRBJ2-1, is DGGITQSPKYLFRKEGQNVTLSCEQNLNHDAMYWYRQDPGQGLRLIYYSQIVNDFQKGDIAEGYSVSREKKESFPLTVTSAQKNPTAFYLCASSVGQGAYNEQFFGPGTRLTVL.

This clone was found once. The J gene is TRBJ2-4, the V gene TRBV5-4, with 7 bases identical to TRBD1. The CDR3 runs 15 residues. The germline CDR1 and CDR2 sequences are SGHNT and YYREEE (reference sequence). Trimming cost V 2 bases and J 2 bases; bases outside gene matches: 4. Written as DNA, the CDR3 is TGTGCCAGCAGCTTAGAGGGACAGACCAAAAACATTCAGTACTTC. Protein sequence: CASSLEGQTKNIQYF.

This sequence joins TRBV7-8 and TRBJ2-2; D perhaps matches TRBD1 (6 bases). Germline CDR1 is SGHVS and CDR2 is FQNEAQ. V gave up 5 bases and J gave up 2 bases, with 15 bases separating them. The CDR3 runs 16 residues. Here the CDR3 reads CASSPTSGTNTGELFF. CDR3 DNA sequence: TGTGCCAGCAGCCCAACGTCGGGGACAAACACCGGGGAGCTGTTTTTT.

J is TRBJ2-3 and V is TRBV7-9; D may be TRBD2 (5 bases). This CDR3 is built from 16 residues. V was trimmed by 4 bases and J by 1 base, leaving 15 bases between them. Germline CDR1 is SEHNR and CDR2 is FQNEAQ (reference sequence). The CDR3 bases are TGTGCCAGCAGCTCGGGCCTAAAGGGAGGCACAGATACGCAGTATTTT. Protein sequence: CASSSGLKGGTDTQYF.

This CDR3 reads CASSALGQGGSNTIYF. In DNA form, the CDR3 reads TGTGCCAGCAGTGCATTGGGACAGGGAGGCTCAAACACCATATATTTT. The chain couples TRBV25-1 to TRBJ1-3, with 9 bases fitting TRBD1. Germline V gene data show CDR1 as MGHDK and CDR2 as SYGVNS. This CDR3 has 16 residues. Trimming removed 4 bases from V and 6 bases from J; junction bases left unmatched: 10.

J is TRBJ1-1 and V is TRBV5-6; 11 bases line up with TRBD1. V was pared by 4 bases and J by 3 bases, with 17 bases of the junction left unmatched. The germline CDR1 and CDR2 sequences are SGHDT and YYEEEE. This CDR3 is built from 19 residues. In nucleotides, the CDR3 is TGTGCCAGCAGCGCAACACGGACAGGGGGCGCGAAGGGTGACACTGAAGCTTTCTTT. It specifies CASSATRTGGAKGDTEAFF.

In this sample, this clone turned up a few times. The chain couples TRBV7-9 to TRBJ1-1; D is perhaps TRBD1 (6 bases). The CDR3 totals 15 residues. V gave up 4 bases and J gave up 0 bases, with 12 bases separating them. The V gene's germline CDR1 is SEHNR and CDR2 FQNEAQ (reference sequence). CDR3: CASSSTGTLNTEAFF. CDR3 coding DNA: TGTGCCAGCAGCTCAACCGGGACATTGAACACTGAAGCTTTCTTT.

This sequence joins TRBV29-1 and TRBJ1-2; 9 bases fit TRBD1. CDR3 length equals 13 residues. The junction had 9 bases not matched to a gene; V was cut back by 7 bases and J by 6 bases. Germline values: CDR1 SQVTM, CDR2 ANQGSEA. The DNA for the CDR3 is TGCAGCGCTTTACAGGGGGCGGGTGATGGCTACACCTTC. Protein: CSALQGAGDGYTF.

The rearrangement uses TRBV15 and TRBJ2-5, with 8 bases aligning to TRBD2. This CDR3 has 14 residues. Per germline, CDR1 LNHNV and CDR2 YYDKDF (reference sequence). Germline trimming cut 5 bases from V and 1 base from J; bases unmatched to any gene: 3. CDR3 protein: CATSQLAVQETQYF. The CDR3 DNA sequence: TGTGCCACCAGCCAACTAGCGGTCCAAGAGACCCAGTACTTC.

The J gene is TRBJ2-5, the V gene TRBV19; 10 nucleotides match TRBD1. Germline V lookup: CDR1 LNHDA, CDR2 SQIVND (reference sequence). This CDR3 spans 15 amino acids. V lost 2 bases, J lost 2 bases, and 2 bases stayed unmatched. The CDR3 DNA sequence: TGTGCCAGTAGTATAAGGGGACAGGGGCAAGAGACCCAGTACTTC. As protein: CASSIRGQGQETQYF.

The chain carries TRBV28 and TRBJ2-3; D might be TRBD2 (5 bases). This CDR3 has 15 residues. Germline values: CDR1 MDHEN, CDR2 SYDVKM. V dropped 7 bases and J dropped 2 bases, with 16 bases sitting between them. The CDR3 region is CASIKAAGFTDTQYF. The CDR3 coding sequence is TGTGCCAGCATTAAAGCGGCTGGATTCACAGATACGCAGTATTTT.

The sample holds one count of this clone. The chain is built from TRBV2 and TRBJ1-2; D is possibly TRBD1 (6 bases). This CDR3 is 15 amino acids long. Germline CDR1 reads SNHLY; CDR2 reads FYNNEI. Trimming left V 7 bases short and J 2 bases short, with 17 bases between. CDR3 sequence: CASTSPGTRNYGYTF. In DNA form, the CDR3 reads TGTGCCAGCACCAGCCCCGGGACACGCAACTATGGCTACACCTTC.

The V gene is TRBV7-2, the J gene TRBJ2-1, with 11 bases matching TRBD2. Germline V CDR1 and CDR2: SGHTA, FQGNSA. The CDR3 is 16 amino acids. Trimming removed 1 base from V and 9 bases from J; junction bases left unmatched: 8. In nucleotides, the CDR3 is TGTGCCAGCAGCTTAGTGTTAGCGGGGGGGCAGGGTGAGCAGTTCTTC. Translation: CASSLVLAGGQGEQFF. The full variable domain, with the rest looked up from reference TRBV7-2 and TRBJ2-1, is GAGVSQSPSNKVTEKGKDVELRCDPISGHTALYWYRQSLGQGLEFLIYFQGNSAPDKSGLPSDRFSAERTGGSVSTLTIQRTQQEDSAVYLCASSLVLAGGQGEQFFGPGTRLTVL.

This clone is a singleton in its sample. The chain recombines TRBV10-3 with TRBJ2-1; TRBD2 agrees at 7 bases. The germline gives CDR1 ENHRY, CDR2 SYGVKD. Germline trimming cut 7 bases from V and 8 bases from J; bases unmatched to any gene: 8. This CDR3 comprises 13 residues. In nucleotides, the CDR3 is TGTGCCATCACGACCGGGAGGAATGATGAGCAGTTCTTC. It is translated as CAITTGRNDEQFF.

The rearrangement uses TRBV5-1 and TRBJ1-1; possible D gene TRBD1, 6 bases. This CDR3 is built from 17 residues. Looked up from germline, CDR1 is SGHRS and CDR2 is YFSETQ. The germline V and J ends were trimmed by 0 bases and 0 bases, with 15 bases remaining between them. The CDR3 coding sequence is TGCGCCAGCAGCTTGGGTGGATCGGGACACTTGAACACTGAAGCTTTCTTT. Translating gives CASSLGGSGHLNTEAFF.

The chain recombines TRBV6-5 with TRBJ1-6; TRBD1 aligns across 7 bases. The V gene's germline CDR1 is MNHEY and CDR2 SVGAGI. The CDR3 runs 13 residues. The junction had 6 bases not matched to a gene; V was cut back by 6 bases and J by 10 bases. CDR3 amino acids: CASSPDRTSPLHF. The DNA of the CDR3 is TGTGCCAGCAGCCCGGACAGGACCTCACCCCTCCACTTT.

V is TRBV5-1 and J is TRBJ1-1; unclear D gene. CDR1 is SGHRS, CDR2 YFSETQ, per germline. This CDR3 contains 18 residues. Trimming removed 3 bases at V and 4 bases at J, with 25 bases between. The CDR3 coding sequence is TGCGCCAGCAGCTCATACCGACCGACTGGAGCTAACATCACTGAAGCTTTCTTT. This gives the protein CASSSYRPTGANITEAFF.

The rearrangement joins TRBV9 to TRBJ1-1, with D tentatively TRBD1 (5 bases). V was pared by 1 base and J by 1 base, with 11 bases between. Germline V gives CDR1 SGDLS, CDR2 YYNGEE. The CDR3 is 15 residues long. DNA for the CDR3: TGTGCCAGCAGCGTAACGGGGGGAGAGAACACTGAAGCTTTCTTT. Residues: CASSVTGGENTEAFF.

The chain employs TRBV5-1 and TRBJ2-7; no clear D. This CDR3 is built from 13 residues. Germline CDR1 SGHRS, CDR2 YFSETQ. The ends were cut back, 0 bases at V and 3 bases at J, with 7 bases in the middle. CDR3 loop: CASSLVSGYEQYF. DNA of the CDR3: TGCGCCAGCAGCTTGGTTTCGGGCTACGAGCAGTACTTC.

V and J are TRBV29-1 and TRBJ1-2; D ambiguous. The germline CDR1 and CDR2 sequences are SQVTM and ANQGSEA. The V and J ends lost 4 bases and 7 bases respectively, with 13 bases between them. This CDR3 is 12 amino acids long. For the CDR3, the DNA is TGCAGCGTTGGGGCCGATATAAGTGGCTACACCTTC. Translation: CSVGADISGYTF.

The chain has TRBV14 and TRBJ2-7; a possible D gene is TRBD1 (5 bases). CDR1 is SGHDN and CDR2 is FVKESK in the germline V gene. Trimming took 1 base from V and 7 from J, leaving 11 bases between them. The CDR3 is 13 residues long. CDR3 amino acids: CASSQVFAGEQYF. Here the CDR3 DNA reads TGTGCCAGCAGCCAAGTCTTTGCAGGGGAGCAGTACTTC.

In its sample, this clone was seen a few times. The chain links TRBV6-6 to TRBJ1-6; TRBD1 matches 9 bases. V shed 6 bases, J shed 14 bases, and the junction held 8 bases outside the gene matches. Germline V lookup: CDR1 MNHNY, CDR2 SVGAGI (reference sequence). The CDR3 covers 13 residues. The CDR3 loop is CASSPDRGSTLHF. The CDR3, as DNA: TGTGCCAGCAGCCCTGACAGGGGGTCTACCCTCCACTTT.

This sequence joins TRBV6-1 and TRBJ2-1; 11 bases map to TRBD2. The CDR3 is 16 residues long. Germline CDR1 MNHNS, CDR2 SASEGT. Trimming at V came to 4 bases and at J to 4 bases, leaving 6 bases not matched to a gene. CDR3 DNA: TGTGCCAGCAGTGCCATTGGGACTAGCGGATACAATGAGCAGTTCTTC. It yields the protein CASSAIGTSGYNEQFF.

The chain couples TRBV6-5 to TRBJ1-1; D might be TRBD1 (5 bases). Per germline, CDR1 MNHEY and CDR2 SVGAGI. V dropped 6 bases and J dropped 2 bases, with 16 bases sitting between them. This CDR3 is 15 amino acids long. CDR3: CASRGLEGFNTEAFF. CDR3 bases: TGTGCCAGCAGGGGACTAGAGGGATTCAACACTGAAGCTTTCTTT.

The chain combines TRBV5-4 with TRBJ1-2; D is uncertain. Germline assignment: CDR1 SGHNT and CDR2 YYREEE (reference sequence). V shed 4 bases and J shed 4 bases, with 14 bases lying between them. The CDR3 is 14 amino acids. DNA for the CDR3: TGTGCCAGCAGCAGAACGGGATCATTCTATGGCTACACCTTC. Amino acids: CASSRTGSFYGYTF.

The rearrangement uses TRBV5-1 and TRBJ2-1, with 7 bases aligning to TRBD2. In germline, CDR1 is SGHRS, CDR2 YFSETQ. The V segment lost 0 bases and the J segment 13 bases; nucleotides outside the gene matches: 13. The CDR3 sequence is 15 residues long. The CDR3 loop reads CASSLVASGGTDQFF. CDR3 in DNA: TGCGCCAGCAGCTTGGTCGCGTCGGGAGGTACGGATCAGTTCTTC.

The chain has TRBV11-1 and TRBJ2-7, with 8 bases lining up with TRBD2. Trimming cost V 1 base and J 6 bases; bases outside gene matches: 5. This CDR3 contains 14 residues. Germline CDR1 and CDR2: SGHAT and FQDESV (reference sequence). CDR3 bases: TGTGCCAGCAGCTTAGAAGCGGGAGTGGGCGAGCAGTACTTC. Its translation: CASSLEAGVGEQYF.

This clone appeared a single time. The gene calls are TRBV14 and TRBJ2-3; a possible D gene is TRBD1 (6 bases). V lost 4 bases and J lost 1, with 12 bases in between. Germline V gene sequence: CDR1 SGHDN, CDR2 FVKESK. The length of the CDR3 is 15 residues. CDR3 in DNA: TGTGCCAGCAGCCGGGGGCCCGGCCGCACAGATACGCAGTATTTT. As protein: CASSRGPGRTDTQYF.